In its sample, the clone carrying this T cell receptor beta chain was seen once. Its antigen is unknown. Primers: 60 V beta forward and 13 J beta reverse. Here immunoSEQ multiplex PCR was the method, and the copy in TCRdb shows in-frame clones only, minus some. The top ten clones hold 15% to 17% of a sample with 45,000 to 60,000 clones, around 85% of them seen once. The CDR3 sequence is 18 residues long. J gave up 0 bases and V 1 base, and 8 bases lay outside the gene matches. CDR1 SGHTA and CDR2 FQGNSA come from the germline V gene. The data were obtained in a study of glioma-infiltrating T cells after dendritic cell vaccination. Study observations and caveats: Longer survival after dendritic cell vaccination followed higher pretreatment TIL content.

Time point of the sample: after dendritic cell vaccination, including at tumor progression/relapse. Isocitrate dehydrogenase mutation was absent in all glioblastoma patients. PBMC sampling occurred before vaccination, two weeks after the third dose, and at progression. Sample: blood, taken after dendritic cell vaccination. This TCR was sampled from a human donor with glioblastoma. This chain connects TRBV7-2 to TRBJ1-3, with 8 bases matching TRBD1. The CDR3 is CASSLVGTGSYSGNTIYF. The CDR3 DNA reads as TGTGCCAGCAGCTTAGTGGGGACAGGATCGTACTCTGGAAACACCATATATTTT. The variable domain in full, with the rest retrieved from reference TRBV7-2 and TRBJ1-3, is GAGVSQSPSNKVTEKGKDVELRCDPISGHTALYWYRQSLGQGLEFLIYFQGNSAPDKSGLPSDRFSAERTGGSVSTLTIQRTQQEDSAVYLCASSLVGTGSYSGNTIYFGEGSWLTVV.